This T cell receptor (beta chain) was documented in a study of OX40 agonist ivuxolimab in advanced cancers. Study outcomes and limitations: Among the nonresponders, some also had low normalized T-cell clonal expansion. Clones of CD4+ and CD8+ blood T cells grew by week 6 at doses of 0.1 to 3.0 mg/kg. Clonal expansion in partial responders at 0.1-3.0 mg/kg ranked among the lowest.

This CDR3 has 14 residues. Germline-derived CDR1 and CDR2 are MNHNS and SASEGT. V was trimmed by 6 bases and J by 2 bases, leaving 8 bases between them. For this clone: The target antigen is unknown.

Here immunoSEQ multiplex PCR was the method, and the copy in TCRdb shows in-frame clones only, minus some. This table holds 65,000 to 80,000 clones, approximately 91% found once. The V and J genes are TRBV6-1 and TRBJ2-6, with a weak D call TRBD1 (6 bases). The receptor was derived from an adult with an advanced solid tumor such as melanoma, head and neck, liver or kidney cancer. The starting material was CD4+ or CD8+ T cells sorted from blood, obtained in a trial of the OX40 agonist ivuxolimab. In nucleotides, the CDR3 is TGTGCCAGCAGAGCAGGGGCTGGGGCCAACGTCCTGACTTTC. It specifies CASRAGAGANVLTF.